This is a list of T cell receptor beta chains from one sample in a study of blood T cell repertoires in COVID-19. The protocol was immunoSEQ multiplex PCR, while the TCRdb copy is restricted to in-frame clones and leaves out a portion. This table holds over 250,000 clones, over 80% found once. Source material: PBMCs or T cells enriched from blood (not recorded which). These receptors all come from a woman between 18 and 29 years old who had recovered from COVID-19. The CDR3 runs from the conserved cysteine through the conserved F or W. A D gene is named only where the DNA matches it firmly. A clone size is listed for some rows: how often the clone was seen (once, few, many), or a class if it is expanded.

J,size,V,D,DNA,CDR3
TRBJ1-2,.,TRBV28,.,TGTGCCAGCAGTCATAACTATGGCTACACCTTC,CASSHNYGYTF
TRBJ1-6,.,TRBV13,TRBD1,TGTGCCAGCAGCTTATCCGGGACAGGCCCTTCACCCCTCCACTTT,CASSLSGTGPSPLHF
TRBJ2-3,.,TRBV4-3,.,TGCGCCAGCAGCCAAGATCTCGGGGGTACGCAGTATTTT,CASSQDLGGTQYF
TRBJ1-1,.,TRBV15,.,TGTGCCACCAGCCGATTCAGGGACACTGAAGCTTTCTTT,CATSRFRDTEAFF
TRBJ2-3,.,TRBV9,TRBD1,TGTGCCAGCAGCGTAGGGGCCCTATCAGGGGGAGATACGCAGTATTTT,CASSVGALSGGDTQYF
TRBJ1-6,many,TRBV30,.,TGTGCCCGGATTCACTATTCACCCCTCCACTTT,CARIHYSPLHF
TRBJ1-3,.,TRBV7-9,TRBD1,TGTGCCAGCATCGTACAGGGGGCCAGCTCTGGAAACACCATATATTTT,CASIVQGASSGNTIYF
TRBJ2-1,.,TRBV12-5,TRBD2,TGTGCTAGTGGTTTGGGACTAGCGGGGGACAATGAGCAGTTCTTC,CASGLGLAGDNEQFF
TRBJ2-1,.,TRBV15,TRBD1,TGTGCCACCAGCAGAGCACAGGGGTATTTTCAATATGAGCAGTTCTTC,CATSRAQGYFQYEQFF
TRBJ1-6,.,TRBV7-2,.,TGTGCCAGCAGCCTAATGGGGGCGCACAACGGTTCACCCCTCCACTTT,CASSLMGAHNGSPLHF
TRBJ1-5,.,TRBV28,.,TGTGCCAGCAGTTTCGGGGGGTATAGCAATCAGCCCCAGCATTTT,CASSFGGYSNQPQHF
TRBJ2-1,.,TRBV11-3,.,TGTGCCAGCAGCAAAAGGGGGGGCGAGCAGTTCTTC,CASSKRGGEQFF
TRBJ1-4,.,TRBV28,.,TGTGCCAGCAGCCGTCGTGGGGGGGAGATGAAAAATCTGTTTTTT,CASSRRGGEMKNLFF
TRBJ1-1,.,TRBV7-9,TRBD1,TGTGCCAGCAGCACACGACAGGGGCCTGACACTGAAGCTTTCTTT,CASSTRQGPDTEAFF
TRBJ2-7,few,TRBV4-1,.,TGCGCCAGCAGTCTCACGAAGAGCTACGAGCAGTACTTC,CASSLTKSYEQYF
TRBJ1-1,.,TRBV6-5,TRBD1,TGTGCCAGCAGACCCGGGACAGCGAACACTGAAGCTTTCTTT,CASRPGTANTEAFF
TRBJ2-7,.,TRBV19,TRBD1,TGTGCCAGTAGTACCCGGGACAGAGCAACCTACGAGCAGTACTTC,CASSTRDRATYEQYF
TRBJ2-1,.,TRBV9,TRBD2,TGTGCCAGCAGCGTAGCTTATCGGGGGGGTGAGCAGTTCTTC,CASSVAYRGGEQFF
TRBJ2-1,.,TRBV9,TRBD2,TGTGCCAGCAGCGTCGGGACTAGCGGGAGAGTTTATGAGCAGTTCTTC,CASSVGTSGRVYEQFF
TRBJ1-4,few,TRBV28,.,TGTGCCAGCAGTTTTCATGGCAGCGCAACTAATGAAAAACTGTTTTTT,CASSFHGSATNEKLFF
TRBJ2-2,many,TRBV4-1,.,TGCGCCAGCAGCCAAGATCTACGCCGCACGAACACCGGGGAGCTGTTTTTT,CASSQDLRRTNTGELFF
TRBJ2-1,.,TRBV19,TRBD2,TGTGCCAGTAGTGCCTGGACTAGCGGGAGGGCCCTAAACTCCTACAATGAGCAGTTCTTC,CASSAWTSGRALNSYNEQFF
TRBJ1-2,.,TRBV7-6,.,TGTGCCAGCAGCCCCTCCCCCGGGGGTGGCTACACCTTC,CASSPSPGGGYTF
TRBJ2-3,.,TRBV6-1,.,TGTGCCAGCAGTGAAGCTATCGGACAGCGCACAGATACGCAGTATTTT,CASSEAIGQRTDTQYF
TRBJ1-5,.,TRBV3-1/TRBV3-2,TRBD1,TGTGCCAGCAGCCCCTCAGGGGGCGCGGAGCCCCAGCATTTT,CASSPSGGAEPQHF
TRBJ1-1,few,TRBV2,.,TGTGCCAGCAGTCTACAGGGTACTGAAGCTTTCTTT,CASSLQGTEAFF
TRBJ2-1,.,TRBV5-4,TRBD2,TGTGCCAGCAGCTTTTCAGCAGGACTAGACCTAATCAATGAGCAGTTCTTC,CASSFSAGLDLINEQFF
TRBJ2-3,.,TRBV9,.,TGTGCCAGCAGCTTCGGGACTGCGAGAGATACGCAGTATTTT,CASSFGTARDTQYF
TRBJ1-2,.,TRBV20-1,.,TGCAGTGCTAGAGTCCCAGGAGGCTACACCTTC,CSARVPGGYTF
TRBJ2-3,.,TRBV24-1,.,TGTGCCACCAGTCGGGGGAGCACAGATACGCAGTATTTT,CATSRGSTDTQYF
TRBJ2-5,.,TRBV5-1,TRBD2,TGCGCCAGCAGCCGGACTAGCGGGGGGCCTCAAGAGACCCAGTACTTC,CASSRTSGGPQETQYF